Following are 24 T cell receptor beta chains from one sample sequenced in a study of beta chain features in type 1 diabetes. Study observations and caveats: All four CD4+ subsets from Type 1 diabetes patients carried moderately but significantly shorter TCRB CDR3s.

cDNA synthesis used the whole RNA isolate, giving expressed TCRB sequences. Repertoires were generated with immunoSEQ multiplex PCR, while TCRdb's copy carries only in-frame clones and drops some. This sample has 330,000 or so clones; 10% to 15% occur once, and the top ten carry 0.0095% to 0.013%. For these receptors, no antigen is known. Material for sequencing was naive CD4+ T cells from blood. All receptors derive from a woman between 18 and 30 years old with type 1 diabetes.

The CDR3 bases are TGTGCCAGCAGCTTAAGAGTAGTAATCAATCGTTCCGGGGAGCTGTTTTTT. Translated: CASSLRVVINRSGELFF. V usage is TRBV7-9 and J usage is TRBJ2-2; D remains unclear. This CDR3 is 17 amino acids long. V gave up 2 bases and J gave up 6 bases, with 19 bases separating them. CDR1 and CDR2 from the germline V gene are SEHNR and FQNEAQ (reference sequence).

The chain couples TRBV9 to TRBJ1-2, with D possibly TRBD1 on 5 matching bases. Trimming removed 0 bases from V and 7 bases from J, with 10 bases in between. The CDR3 spans 13 residues. The V gene's germline CDR1 is SGDLS and CDR2 YYNGEE. The CDR3 loop is CASSVAQGGGYTF. DNA of the CDR3: TGTGCCAGCAGCGTAGCCCAGGGCGGTGGCTACACCTTC.

The chain combines TRBV5-1 with TRBJ2-5; TRBD1 is a possible D gene (5 bases). This CDR3 region has 13 residues. Germline loops: CDR1 SGHRS, CDR2 YFSETQ. The V and J ends lost 4 bases and 1 base respectively, with 8 bases between them. For the CDR3, the DNA is TGCGCCAGCAGCCGGACACGCCAAGAGACCCAGTACTTC. This gives the protein CASSRTRQETQYF. The variable domain in full, with the rest retrieved from reference TRBV5-1 and TRBJ2-5, is KAGVTQTPRYLIKTRGQQVTLSCSPISGHRSVSWYQQTPGQGLQFLFEYFSETQRNKGNFPGRFSGRQFSNSRSEMNVSTLELGDSALYLCASSRTRQETQYFGPGTRLLVL.

The V gene is TRBV7-9, the J gene TRBJ1-1, with D uncertain. Germline assignment: CDR1 SEHNR and CDR2 FQNEAQ (reference sequence). The CDR3 has 12 residues. The germline V and J ends were trimmed by 0 bases and 9 bases, with 8 bases remaining between them. CDR3 sequence reads: CASSLALVQAFF. The DNA of the CDR3 is TGTGCCAGCAGCTTAGCGTTAGTACAAGCTTTCTTT.

The V and J genes are TRBV2 and TRBJ1-1; TRBD1 aligns across 8 bases. Per germline, CDR1 SNHLY and CDR2 FYNNEI. The CDR3 is 15 residues long. V shed 2 bases, J shed 3 bases, and the junction held 5 bases outside the gene matches. As DNA, the CDR3 is TGTGCCAGCAGTGAACCCGGGACAGGTCACACTGAAGCTTTCTTT. Translating it yields CASSEPGTGHTEAFF.

This chain uses TRBV18 with TRBJ1-1; 7 bases are shared with TRBD1. Germline V gene data show CDR1 as KGHSH and CDR2 as LQKENI. V gave up 3 bases and J gave up 5 bases; unmatched junction bases: 6. The CDR3 has 14 residues. CDR3 protein: CASSPDRVGTEAFF. The CDR3 nucleotides are TGTGCCAGCTCACCTGACAGGGTGGGTACTGAAGCTTTCTTT.

This clone was counted only a few times. The chain uses TRBV7-2 and TRBJ2-5; no clear D gene. The germline gives CDR1 SGHTA, CDR2 FQGNSA. V lost 1 base and J 9 bases, leaving 6 bases between the germline ends. The CDR3 is made up of 11 amino acids. For the CDR3, the DNA is TGTGCCAGCAGCTTAGTTGAGGCCCAGTACTTC. This encodes CASSLVEAQYF.

The J gene is TRBJ2-7, the V gene TRBV6-1, with D possibly matching TRBD1 (6 bases). CDR1 is MNHNS and CDR2 is SASEGT in the germline V gene. Trimming left V 0 bases short and J 2 bases short, with 11 bases between. The CDR3 consists of 15 residues. The DNA for the CDR3 is TGTGCCAGCAGTGAAGCATGGCAGGGGACCTACGAGCAGTACTTC. It translates to CASSEAWQGTYEQYF.

The rearrangement links TRBV7-3 to TRBJ2-5; D ambiguous. The CDR3 has 13 amino acids. Trimming shortened V by 1 base and J by 0 bases, and 3 bases separated the two germline ends. In germline, CDR1 is SGHTA, CDR2 FQGTGA. The CDR3 sequence: CASSLRHQETQYF. CDR3 nucleotide sequence: TGTGCCAGCAGCTTAAGGCACCAAGAGACCCAGTACTTC.

This clone was picked up a small number of times. This chain connects TRBV30 to TRBJ2-1; 7 positions agree with TRBD2. The ends lost 0 bases at V and 5 bases at J; junction bases unmatched: 10. CDR1 is GTSNPN, CDR2 SVGIG, per germline (reference sequence). This CDR3 is built from 16 residues. The CDR3 sequence: CAWSVQLASGNNEQFF. DNA for the CDR3: TGTGCCTGGAGTGTACAGCTGGCTAGCGGAAACAATGAGCAGTTCTTC. Combining the CDR3 with reference TRBV30 and TRBJ2-1 gives the whole variable domain SQTIHQWPATLVQPVGSPLSLECTVEGTSNPNLYWYRQAAGRGLQLLFYSVGIGQISSEVPQNLSASRPQDRQFILSSKKLLLSDSGFYLCAWSVQLASGNNEQFFGPGTRLTVL.

Note on this clone: This sample includes further DNA sequences coding for the same CDR3. The J gene is TRBJ2-3, the V gene TRBV29-1; D possibly corresponds to TRBD2 (5 bases). The germline V and J ends were trimmed by 4 bases and 1 base, with 6 bases remaining between them. Germline loops: CDR1 SQVTM, CDR2 ANQGSEA. The CDR3 is 12 residues long. The CDR3 loop is CSVAGGTDTQYF. CDR3 nucleotide sequence: TGCAGCGTTGCCGGGGGCACAGATACGCAGTATTTT.

The gene calls are TRBV30 and TRBJ1-4; tentatively, D is TRBD1 (6 bases). The CDR3 has 13 residues. V was trimmed by 7 bases and J by 5 bases, leaving 14 bases between them. Germline assignment: CDR1 GTSNPN and CDR2 SVGIG (reference sequence). CDR3 residues: CASSRTVNEKLFF. CDR3 DNA sequence: TGTGCCTCAAGCAGGACAGTGAATGAAAAACTGTTTTTT.

Details on this clone: Other DNA variants within this sample encode the same CDR3. The genes are TRBV28 and TRBJ2-7; 7 bases fit TRBD1. This CDR3 comprises 13 residues. CDR1 and CDR2 (germline): MDHEN, SYDVKM. The trim removed 5 bases at V and 5 bases at J, leaving 6 bases unmatched. The CDR3 DNA reads as TGTGCCAGCAGTCCCCGGACAGGCAACGAGCAGTACTTC. Protein: CASSPRTGNEQYF. Variable domain in full (rest from reference TRBV28 and TRBJ2-7): DVKVTQSSRYLVKRTGEKVFLECVQDMDHENMFWYRQDPGLGLRLIYFSYDVKMKEKGDIPEGYSVSREKKERFSLILESASTNQTSMYLCASSPRTGNEQYFGPGTRLTVT.

This clone was seen more than once but under ten times. V usage is TRBV9 and J usage is TRBJ2-7; 10 bases are a match to TRBD2. CDR1 SGDLS and CDR2 YYNGEE come from the germline V gene. The CDR3 contains 14 residues. Trimming removed 4 bases from V and 3 bases from J; junction bases left unmatched: 4. The CDR3 DNA is TGTGCCAGCAGCCTCACTAGCGGGAACTACGAGCAGTACTTC. Its protein is CASSLTSGNYEQYF. Full variable domain (missing parts from reference TRBV9 and TRBJ2-7): DSGVTQTPKHLITATGQRVTLRCSPRSGDLSVYWYQQSLDQGLQFLIQYYNGEERAKGNILERFSAQQFPDLHSELNLSSLELGDSALYFCASSLTSGNYEQYFGPGTRLTVT.

The chain links TRBV19 to TRBJ1-5; 9 positions match TRBD1. V lost 7 bases and J lost 1; bases outside the gene matches: 2. Germline V gene sequence: CDR1 LNHDA, CDR2 SQIVND (reference sequence). The CDR3 runs to 14 residues. The CDR3 sequence is CASTDRGSNQPQHF. In DNA, the CDR3 is TGTGCCAGTACTGACAGGGGGAGCAATCAGCCCCAGCATTTT.

The chain has TRBV25-1 and TRBJ1-2, with D possibly TRBD1 on 5 matching bases. The CDR3 sequence is 12 residues long. V dropped 9 bases and J dropped 6 bases, with 14 bases sitting between them. Germline V lookup: CDR1 MGHDK, CDR2 SYGVNS. CDR3 nucleotide sequence: TGTGCCAGTCAGGGTCGGATGGATGGCTACACCTTC. Residues: CASQGRMDGYTF.

The chain joins TRBV7-2 to TRBJ1-2; D possibly corresponds to TRBD1 (6 bases). The CDR3 is 14 amino acids. Trimming took 5 bases from V and 4 from J, leaving 14 bases between them. The germline V gene encodes CDR1 SGHTA and CDR2 FQGNSA. The DNA of the CDR3 is TGTGCCAGCAGCGCGACGGGACACCCCTATGGCTACACCTTC. It codes for CASSATGHPYGYTF.

This clone was observed a handful of times. The CDR3 sequence: CASSPGTGFSPLHF. CDR3 sequence (DNA): TGTGCCAGCAGCCCCGGGACAGGGTTTTCACCCCTCCACTTT. This sequence joins TRBV7-9 and TRBJ1-6, with TRBD1 matching 9 bases. The length of the CDR3 is 14 residues. With V trimmed by 5 bases and J by 9 bases, 5 bases remained unmatched. Per germline, CDR1 SEHNR and CDR2 FQNEAQ (reference sequence). The full variable domain, in which reference TRBV7-9 and TRBJ1-6 provide the parts outside the CDR3, is DTGVSQNPRHKITKRGQNVTFRCDPISEHNRLYWYRQTLGQGPEFLTYFQNEAQLEKSRLLSDRFSAERPKGSFSTLEIQRTEQGDSAMYLCASSPGTGFSPLHFGNGTRLTVT.

V gene TRBV30 combines with J gene TRBJ1-4, with D hard to call. Germline V gene lookup returns CDR1 GTSNPN and CDR2 SVGIG (reference sequence). V was shortened by 8 bases and J by 4 bases, with 11 bases between the two germline ends. The CDR3 runs to 12 residues. CDR3 sequence: CAGGRDNEKLFF. CDR3 DNA sequence: TGTGCCGGAGGGCGGGATAATGAAAAACTGTTTTTT.

The V and J genes are TRBV18 and TRBJ2-5; D unclear. V lost 2 bases and J 6 bases, leaving 7 bases between the germline ends. Germline V gives CDR1 KGHSH, CDR2 LQKENI. This CDR3 spans 12 amino acids. Here the CDR3 DNA reads TGTGCCAGCTCACCAATGGAGAAGACCCAGTACTTC. Translated, it gives CASSPMEKTQYF.

This sequence joins TRBV29-1 and TRBJ1-1; 7 nucleotides agree with TRBD1. The CDR3 sequence is 12 residues long. Germline-derived CDR1 and CDR2 are SQVTM and ANQGSEA. With 6 bases clipped from V and 4 bases from J, the junction kept 5 bases outside the gene matches. The CDR3 DNA reads TGCAGCGTGGACAGGTTGGGCACTGAAGCTTTCTTT. Its translation: CSVDRLGTEAFF.

This sequence joins TRBV7-2 and TRBJ2-7; unclear D gene. The germline CDR1 and CDR2 sequences are SGHTA and FQGNSA. CDR3 length equals 11 residues. V lost 3 bases and J 5 bases, leaving 5 bases between the germline ends. The chain's CDR3 is CASSFSNEQYF. The CDR3 DNA follows: TGTGCCAGCAGCTTTAGCAACGAGCAGTACTTC.

This chain joins TRBV30 and TRBJ1-1; TRBD1 matches at 7 bases. The CDR3 is made up of 14 amino acids. Germline V gives CDR1 GTSNPN, CDR2 SVGIG (reference sequence). The V and J ends lost 2 bases and 1 base, in that order; junction bases with no gene match: 4. The CDR3 nucleotides read TGTGCCTGGAGTCGGGCAGGGGGGAACACTGAAGCTTTCTTT. Translating gives CAWSRAGGNTEAFF.

The gene calls are TRBV9 and TRBJ2-5; D gene uncertain. CDR1 is SGDLS, CDR2 YYNGEE, per germline. The length of the CDR3 is 14 residues. With 2 bases removed from V and 3 bases from J, the gap between germline ends came to 11 bases. This CDR3 is CASSVAPAEETQYF. Here the CDR3 DNA reads TGTGCCAGCAGCGTTGCCCCTGCGGAAGAGACCCAGTACTTC. Looking up the rest from reference TRBV9 and TRBJ2-5 gives the full variable domain: DSGVTQTPKHLITATGQRVTLRCSPRSGDLSVYWYQQSLDQGLQFLIQYYNGEERAKGNILERFSAQQFPDLHSELNLSSLELGDSALYFCASSVAPAEETQYFGPGTRLLVL.